The 27 T cell receptor beta chains reported below all come from one sample, sequenced in a study of T cell changes during pregnancy in multiple sclerosis. Repertoires were generated with immunoSEQ multiplex PCR, while TCRdb's copy carries only in-frame clones and drops some. The sample consists of some 80,000 clones, 85% to 95% of them appearing once. Sequencing was performed on peripheral blood, taken in the third trimester of pregnancy. The receptors here all came from a female donor with multiple sclerosis, enrolled in a pregnancy study.

The rearrangement links TRBV6-1 to TRBJ2-7, with no clear D. Trimming took off 8 bases at V and 0 bases at J, with 11 bases between the two ends. The CDR3 spans 13 residues. CDR1 is MNHNS, CDR2 SASEGT, per germline. This CDR3 reads CASRVESSYEQYF. The CDR3 DNA reads as TGTGCCAGCCGCGTGGAGAGCTCCTACGAGCAGTACTTC.

This clone has only one observation. DNA of the CDR3: TGCAGTGCCCACTATCTCGGGGAGCTGTTTTTT. This gives the protein CSAHYLGELFF. V usage is TRBV20-1 and J usage is TRBJ2-2; D is ambiguous. CDR3 length equals 11 residues. Deletions cut 6 bases from V and 7 bases from J, with 9 bases between. CDR1 DFQATT and CDR2 SNEGSKA come from the germline V gene (reference sequence).

This chain joins TRBV5-1 and TRBJ2-1, with 9 bases lining up with TRBD2. With V trimmed by 4 bases and J by 5 bases, 7 bases remained unmatched. Germline V gene sequence: CDR1 SGHRS, CDR2 YFSETQ. The CDR3 totals 15 residues. CDR3 in amino acids: CASSATSGPNNEQFF. In DNA, the CDR3 is TGCGCCAGCAGCGCCACTAGCGGGCCCAACAATGAGCAGTTCTTC.

The chain links TRBV6-1 to TRBJ1-1; maybe TRBD1 (5 bases). V was clipped by 3 bases and J by 7 bases, with 9 bases between them. The length of the CDR3 is 12 residues. Germline lookup yields CDR1 MNHNS and CDR2 SASEGT. The CDR3 protein is CASSERGDEAFF. The CDR3 DNA sequence: TGTGCCAGCAGTGAGCGGGGGGATGAAGCTTTCTTT.

The V and J genes are TRBV7-6 and TRBJ1-1; TRBD1 is a possible D gene (5 bases). V was pared by 3 bases and J by 0 bases, with 8 bases between. Germline-derived CDR1 and CDR2 are SGHVS and FNYEAQ. This CDR3 spans 14 amino acids. Written as DNA, the CDR3 is TGTGCCAGCAGCTTCCAGGGCATGAACACTGAAGCTTTCTTT. This sequence encodes CASSFQGMNTEAFF.

The genes are TRBV27 and TRBJ1-6; D is unclear. Germline values: CDR1 MNHEY, CDR2 SMNVEV (reference sequence). Trimming left V 6 bases short and J 7 bases short, with 13 bases between. The CDR3 spans 14 residues. CDR3 in amino acids: CASRRGGRNSPLHF. DNA of the CDR3: TGTGCCAGCAGACGAGGAGGGAGGAATTCACCCCTCCACTTT.

The V and J genes are TRBV29-1 and TRBJ2-7; the D is unclear. This CDR3 has 11 residues. Trimming pared 3 bases from V and 5 bases from J, leaving 8 bases between. Looked up from germline, CDR1 is SQVTM and CDR2 is ANQGSEA. CDR3 sequence: CSVDLADEQYF. CDR3 bases: TGCAGCGTTGATTTGGCGGACGAGCAGTACTTC.

This chain links TRBV27 with TRBJ1-6; D not certain. CDR1 and CDR2 (germline): MNHEY, SMNVEV (reference sequence). The CDR3 is 15 amino acids. Between the trimmed V and J ends, which lost 0 bases and 3 bases, there was a span of 6 bases. The CDR3 region is CASSLSPGYNSPLHF. The CDR3 DNA reads TGTGCCAGCAGTTTATCCCCAGGCTATAATTCACCCCTCCACTTT.

The chain has TRBV19 and TRBJ2-1, with D perhaps matching TRBD1 (5 bases). CDR1 and CDR2 from the germline V gene are LNHDA and SQIVND (reference sequence). The V and J ends lost 3 bases and 5 bases respectively, with 11 bases between them. The CDR3 is 14 residues long. For the CDR3, the DNA is TGTGCCAGTAGTATTCGACAGATTCACAATGAGCAGTTCTTC. Its translation is CASSIRQIHNEQFF.

The chain uses TRBV28 and TRBJ1-5, with D possibly being TRBD1 (5 bases). The ends were cut back, 6 bases at V and 0 bases at J, with 27 bases in the middle. The germline V gene has CDR1 MDHEN and CDR2 SYDVKM. This CDR3 has 20 residues. The CDR3: CASSTGVWGGKAYSNQPQHF. The CDR3 DNA is TGTGCCAGCAGCACAGGTGTGTGGGGGGGGAAAGCTTATAGCAATCAGCCCCAGCATTTT.

The rearrangement links TRBV6-1 to TRBJ1-4, with D maybe TRBD1 (6 bases). Germline V gives CDR1 MNHNS, CDR2 SASEGT. This CDR3 region has 14 residues. V was pared by 8 bases and J by 5 bases, with 15 bases between. CDR3 loop: CASETGKGNEKLFF. The DNA of the CDR3 is TGTGCCAGCGAAACAGGGAAGGGGAATGAAAAACTGTTTTTT.

This clone has a single count. The J gene is TRBJ2-1, the V gene TRBV27; possibly TRBD1 for D (5 bases). Between the trimmed V and J ends, which lost 2 bases and 1 base, there was a span of 12 bases. The CDR3 totals 16 residues. The germline V gene encodes CDR1 MNHEY and CDR2 SMNVEV (reference sequence). The CDR3 sequence is CASSLAPTVSYNEQFF. In DNA form, the CDR3 reads TGTGCCAGCAGTTTAGCCCCGACAGTTTCCTACAATGAGCAGTTCTTC.

The chain joins TRBV6-8 to TRBJ2-5; 12 bases map to TRBD2. The V gene end was trimmed by 6 bases and the J gene end by 5 bases; junction bases not matched to a gene: 7. Germline V gene lookup returns CDR1 MNHGY and CDR2 SAAAGT. The CDR3 contains 15 residues. The chain's CDR3 is CASSSSGGALETQYF. For the CDR3, the DNA is TGTGCCAGCAGCTCTAGCGGGGGGGCTCTGGAGACCCAGTACTTC.

This clone was counted a single time. The rearrangement uses TRBV7-8 and TRBJ1-5; D is possibly TRBD1 (5 bases). CDR3 size: 15 residues. Trimming shortened V by 5 bases and J by 2 bases, and 13 bases separated the two germline ends. Germline V gene sequence: CDR1 SGHVS, CDR2 FQNEAQ. The CDR3 region has the DNA TGTGCCAGCAGCCGACGTGGGGCAGGCAATCAGCCCCAGCATTTT. Protein sequence: CASSRRGAGNQPQHF.

With respect to this clone: Its ends do not fully match the called genes, so a read error is possible. The chain carries TRBV7-7 and TRBJ2-2; D is undetermined. The V gene's germline CDR1 is SSHAT and CDR2 FNYEAQ (reference sequence). The CDR3 is made up of 13 amino acids. This CDR3 is CASSSLRTGELFF. CDR3 DNA sequence: TGTGCTAGCAGCTCCTTGAGGACCGGGGAGCTGTTTTTT.

The chain uses TRBV19 and TRBJ1-2; 7 bases map to TRBD1. Germline values: CDR1 LNHDA, CDR2 SQIVND (reference sequence). This CDR3 is built from 15 residues. V was pared by 5 bases and J by 3 bases, with 9 bases of the junction left unmatched. CDR3 sequence reads: CASSPRTGGYYGYTF. CDR3 DNA sequence: TGTGCCAGTAGTCCGCGGACAGGCGGTTACTATGGCTACACCTTC.

The sample holds a few counts of this clone. V gene TRBV14 combines with J gene TRBJ1-1; D is undetermined. The CDR3 is made up of 12 amino acids. Germline CDR1 is SGHDN and CDR2 is FVKESK. The ends were cut back, 1 base at V and 9 bases at J, with 9 bases in the middle. CDR3 residues: CASSQVPGKAFF. CDR3 in DNA: TGTGCCAGCAGCCAAGTTCCAGGAAAAGCTTTCTTT.

The gene calls are TRBV5-1 and TRBJ1-4; 7 bases are a match to TRBD1. Trimming removed 4 bases from V and 8 bases from J; junction bases left unmatched: 8. This CDR3 spans 14 amino acids. Germline CDR1 is SGHRS and CDR2 is YFSETQ. The CDR3, as DNA: TGCGCCAGCAGCGTGATGGGGACAGACGAAAAACTGTTTTTT. The encoded protein is CASSVMGTDEKLFF.

As regards this clone: An end of the junction differs from the germline gene, which may be a read error. The rearrangement joins TRBV28 to TRBJ2-7; tentative D call: TRBD1 (6 bases). The CDR3 consists of 13 residues. Looked up from germline, CDR1 is MDHEN and CDR2 is SYDVKM. The CDR3 bases are TGTGCCACCAGTTGGACAGCATCCTACGAGCAGTACTTC. It codes for CATSWTASYEQYF.

The chain couples TRBV19 to TRBJ1-5; D is uncertain. Trimming removed 5 bases from V and 8 bases from J, with 13 bases in between. Germline V gene lookup returns CDR1 LNHDA and CDR2 SQIVND (reference sequence). This CDR3 has 13 residues. DNA for the CDR3: TGTGCCAGTAGTTGGGAGGCCGAGAAGCCCCAGCATTTT. The encoded protein is CASSWEAEKPQHF.

V is TRBV5-5 and J is TRBJ2-7; 8 nucleotides align to TRBD1. The V and J ends lost 6 bases and 3 bases, in that order; junction bases with no gene match: 5. CDR1 and CDR2 (germline): SGHKS, YYEKEE (reference sequence). This CDR3 contains 13 residues. The CDR3: CASTSGGSYEQYF. CDR3 coding DNA: TGTGCCAGCACATCAGGGGGCAGCTACGAGCAGTACTTC.

V and J are TRBV6-5 and TRBJ1-1; D might be TRBD1 (6 bases). V was clipped by 6 bases and J by 6 bases, with 14 bases between them. This CDR3 is 13 amino acids long. CDR1 and CDR2 (germline): MNHEY, SVGAGI. DNA for the CDR3: TGTGCCAGCAGACCACAGGGTTACGCTGAAGCTTTCTTT. Its protein is CASRPQGYAEAFF.

The V gene is TRBV21-1, the J gene TRBJ1-2. TRBV21-1 is listed as a pseudogene. This CDR3 spans 14 amino acids. CDR3 protein: CASSEILANYGYTF. CDR3 coding DNA: TGTGCCAGCAGCGAGATTCTGGCTAACTATGGCTACACCTTC.

This CDR3 is CASYTGGKMNTEAFF. CDR3 DNA sequence: TGTGCCAGCTATACAGGGGGCAAGATGAACACTGAAGCTTTCTTT. V usage is TRBV5-8 and J usage is TRBJ1-1; 9 positions agree with TRBD1. Germline trimming cut 7 bases from V and 0 bases from J; bases unmatched to any gene: 7. Germline CDR1 reads SGHTS; CDR2 reads YDEGEE. The CDR3 sequence is 15 residues long.

This clone was picked up one time. The chain carries TRBV7-2 and TRBJ1-5, with a possible D match to TRBD1 (5 bases). The CDR3 contains 15 residues. CDR1 and CDR2 from the germline V gene are SGHTA and FQGNSA. The germline V and J ends were trimmed by 6 bases and 1 base, with 13 bases remaining between them. CDR3 in DNA: TGTGCCAGCAGTCTCAGGGTCCCCAGCAATCAGCCCCAGCATTTT. Residues: CASSLRVPSNQPQHF.

J is TRBJ2-3 and V is TRBV6-6; no clear D gene. Germline V gene data show CDR1 as MNHNY and CDR2 as SVGAGI (reference sequence). This CDR3 contains 16 residues. V was shortened by 5 bases and J by 1 base, with 16 bases between the two germline ends. The CDR3 sequence: CASSRSSGDGTDTQYF. DNA of the CDR3: TGTGCCAGCAGTAGATCATCAGGTGACGGCACAGATACGCAGTATTTT.

Concerning this clone: The sample contains more than one DNA sequence encoding this CDR3. The chain combines TRBV18 with TRBJ1-5; weak D call: TRBD1 (5 bases). The V end lost 3 bases, the J end lost 4 bases, and 7 bases lay between the germline ends. CDR3 length equals 13 residues. The V gene's germline CDR1 is KGHSH and CDR2 LQKENI. This CDR3 reads CASSPQGNQPQHF. Written as DNA, the CDR3 is TGTGCCAGCTCACCCCAGGGTAATCAGCCCCAGCATTTT. Based on the CDR3 plus reference TRBV18 and TRBJ1-5, the full variable domain is NAGVMQNPRHLVRRRGQEARLRCSPMKGHSHVYWYRQLPEEGLKFMVYLQKENIIDESGMPKERFSAEFPKEGPSILRIQQVVRGDSAAYFCASSPQGNQPQHFGDGTRLSIL.